One T cell receptor (beta chain) is described in this entry. Clones were sequenced by immunoSEQ multiplex PCR, and TCRdb holds only the in-frame ones, with some missing. In the table there are over 25,000 clones, about 76% of which are singletons. The ends lost 6 bases at V and 9 bases at J; junction bases unmatched: 8. The CDR3 has 13 amino acids. The germline CDR1 and CDR2 sequences are SGDLS and YYNGEE. This record belongs to a study of OX40 agonist ivuxolimab in advanced cancers. This TCR came from an adult with an advanced solid tumor such as melanoma, head and neck, liver or kidney cancer. The chain uses TRBV9 and TRBJ2-1, with 8 positions matching TRBD1. The material sequenced was CD4+ or CD8+ T cells sorted from blood, taken in a trial of the OX40 agonist ivuxolimab. The CDR3 DNA reads TGTGCCAGCACTTGGCAGGGGGCGAGTGAGCAGTTCTTC. This encodes CASTWQGASEQFF.